The present T cell receptor beta chain was sequenced within a study of blood T cells in healthy people across ages. Whole-study context: Capture by template switching was about one barcoded beta molecule per two T cells. Study conclusions and caveats: Shifts in expanded clonotypes may have been confounded by donor CMV status, which was unknown. Age brought a roughly linear fall in TCR beta diversity measured per million T cells.

The CDR3 sequence is 15 residues long. The J segment lost 4 bases and the V segment lost 2 bases, leaving 5 bases of the junction unmatched. Germline-derived CDR1 and CDR2 are GTSNPN and SVGIG (reference sequence). Together with a sample-barcoded 5' primer, a J-beta primer mix was included in a second PCR lasting roughly 6 to 12 cycles. TCRdb called the 5' RACE reads again in MiXCR, with one record for every CDR3 protein. The table includes approximately 800,000 distinct CDR3 sequences, around 34% detected once. A minimum of 7 million PBMCs was isolated per sample. This clonotype was seen a handful of times. Its antigen is currently unknown.

The clonotype originates from a man between 18 and 29 years old in good health. The sample taken for sequencing was blood. The chain is built from TRBV30 and TRBJ2-1, with 10 bases identical to TRBD2. Here the CDR3 DNA reads TGTGCCTGGAGTCGAGGACTAGCGGAGTACAATGAGCAGTTCTTC. Encoded protein: CAWSRGLAEYNEQFF.